This TCR beta chain derives from a study of PD-1 blockade in classical Hodgkin lymphoma. Turning to the study itself: A 3 mg/kg intravenous dose of nivolumab was received by patients every 2 weeks.

Findings and caveats of the study: Reported baseline diversity: healthy donors highest, relapsed/refractory patients lowest. Unlike CD8+ TCR diversity, which did not rise significantly by C4D1, CD4+ TCR diversity did. Lower baseline TCR diversity marked trial partial responders and progressors.

V was clipped by 7 bases and J by 3 bases; unmatched bases: 13. CDR1 is WNHNN, CDR2 SYGVQD, per germline (reference sequence). The CDR3 sequence is 17 residues long. All patients experienced relapse after autologous stem cell transplantation, and brentuximab vedotin exposure was variable. Regarding this clone: What it binds is not known.

Only in-frame clones appear in the TCRdb table, and some are missing; sequencing was by immunoSEQ multiplex PCR. The sample lists approximately 84,000 clones; about nine tenths were seen once. The TCR was taken from a human donor with classical Hodgkin lymphoma. The chain has TRBV10-1 and TRBJ1-2; 11 positions agree with TRBD1. Sequencing used peripheral blood mononuclear cells (PBMCs), obtained at baseline. In DNA form, the CDR3 reads TGCGCCAGCAATAACCGGGACAGGGGGTCTTCGGACTATGGCTACACCTTC. It codes for CASNNRDRGSSDYGYTF.